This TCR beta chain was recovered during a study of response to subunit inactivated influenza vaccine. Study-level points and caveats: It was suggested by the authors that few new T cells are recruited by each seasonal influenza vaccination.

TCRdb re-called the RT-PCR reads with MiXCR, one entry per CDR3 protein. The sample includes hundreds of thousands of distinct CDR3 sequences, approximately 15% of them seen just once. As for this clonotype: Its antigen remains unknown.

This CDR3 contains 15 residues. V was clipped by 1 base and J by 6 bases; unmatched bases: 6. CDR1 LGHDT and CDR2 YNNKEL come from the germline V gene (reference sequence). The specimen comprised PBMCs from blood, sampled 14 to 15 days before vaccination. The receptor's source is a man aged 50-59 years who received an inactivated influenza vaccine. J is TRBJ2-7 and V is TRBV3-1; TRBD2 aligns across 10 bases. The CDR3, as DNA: TGTGCCAGCAGCCAAGGTACTAGCGGGGCAGGCGAGCAGTACTTC. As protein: CASSQGTSGAGEQYF.